What follows are 19 T cell receptor beta chains derived from one specimen sequenced in a study of HIV-infected patients and healthy controls. TCRdb ran MiXCR on the 5' RACE reads and lists one entry per CDR3 protein. The sample contains approximately 67,000 distinct CDR3 sequences, about a sixth of which appear only once. The sequenced sample was CD4+ T cells from blood. These receptors all come from a human donor in good health.

V and J are TRBV7-9 and TRBJ2-3; D is perhaps TRBD1 (6 bases). The CDR3 consists of 15 residues. The germline V gene has CDR1 SEHNR and CDR2 FQNEAQ (reference sequence). The V end was cut by 5 bases, the J end by 10 bases, with 22 bases between. The CDR3 coding sequence is TGTGCCAGCAGCAAAGATCAGACAGGTACCCGCCCGCAGTATTTT. Its protein is CASSKDQTGTRPQYF.

The sample holds a few counts of this clonotype. This chain connects TRBV28 to TRBJ2-1, with 13 bases that match TRBD2. The germline V gene has CDR1 MDHEN and CDR2 SYDVKM. This CDR3 comprises 14 residues. V shed 5 bases, J shed 10 bases, and the junction held 5 bases outside the gene matches. The CDR3 DNA sequence: TGTGCCAGCAGTACTAGCGGGGGGGCTTACGAGCAGTTCTTC. Encoded protein: CASSTSGGAYEQFF.

This clonotype showed up just a few times. This chain joins TRBV7-2 and TRBJ1-5; the D gene is possibly TRBD1 (6 bases). The germline V gene encodes CDR1 SGHTA and CDR2 FQGNSA. The CDR3 has 13 residues. Trimming shortened V by 2 bases and J by 9 bases, and 11 bases separated the two germline ends. CDR3 in DNA: TGTGCCAGCAGCTTACAGGGGATGCCGCCCCAGCATTTT. It encodes CASSLQGMPPQHF.

This clonotype was recorded many times. The chain has TRBV18 and TRBJ1-1; no reliable D call. This CDR3 is 14 amino acids long. The ends were cut back, 4 bases at V and 1 base at J, with 10 bases in the middle. The germline V gene encodes CDR1 KGHSH and CDR2 LQKENI. CDR3 sequence (DNA): TGTGCCAGCTCACATAGTTCTCGGAACACTGAAGCTTTCTTT. Amino acid sequence: CASSHSSRNTEAFF.

This clonotype was seen ten or more times. The chain recombines TRBV27 with TRBJ1-6; D gene unclear. This CDR3 has 14 amino acids. V lost 3 bases, J lost 15 bases, and 18 bases lay in between. Germline V CDR1 and CDR2: MNHEY, SMNVEV (reference sequence). The CDR3 DNA reads TGTGCCAGCAGTTTTTCCGGACGCATGTCGATCCTCCACTTT. Its translation is CASSFSGRMSILHF.

The CDR3 is CASSPSTDRTDTQYF. CDR3 DNA sequence: TGTGCCAGCAGCCCCAGTACCGACAGGACAGATACGCAGTATTTT. The J gene is TRBJ2-3, the V gene TRBV7-2; a weak D match, TRBD1 (6 bases). This CDR3 region has 15 residues. The germline gives CDR1 SGHTA, CDR2 FQGNSA. Between the trimmed V and J ends, which lost 5 bases and 3 bases, there was a span of 15 bases.

This clonotype was observed a few times. The chain uses TRBV11-3 and TRBJ1-1; D is unclear. The germline gives CDR1 SGHNT, CDR2 YENEEA. V gave up 3 bases and J gave up 0 bases, with 11 bases separating them. CDR3 length: 15 amino acids. The CDR3 DNA reads as TGTGCCAGCAGCTTGTTTCCGCAGATGAACACTGAAGCTTTCTTT. Translating it yields CASSLFPQMNTEAFF.

In this sample, this clonotype turned up many times. The genes are TRBV20-1 and TRBJ2-1; D could derive from TRBD1 or TRBD2 (5 bases each). The CDR3 covers 12 residues. Germline CDR1 and CDR2: DFQATT and SNEGSKA (reference sequence). Trimming took off 2 bases at V and 7 bases at J, with 9 bases between the two ends. The CDR3 loop reads CSARRGENEQFF. CDR3 sequence (DNA): TGCAGTGCTAGACGAGGGGAAAATGAGCAGTTCTTC.

This clonotype was counted many times. The chain links TRBV9 to TRBJ1-4; D is unclear. Germline loops: CDR1 SGDLS, CDR2 YYNGEE. There are 13 residues in the CDR3. Deletions cut 3 bases from V and 10 bases from J, with 13 bases between. The CDR3 protein is CASSGRQSGKLFF. DNA of the CDR3: TGTGCCAGCAGCGGACGGCAATCTGGAAAACTGTTTTTT.

V gene TRBV12-3 or TRBV12-4 combines with J gene TRBJ1-5; perhaps TRBD1 as D (6 bases). The CDR3 has 16 residues. V dropped 0 bases and J dropped 6 bases, with 15 bases sitting between them. In DNA, the CDR3 is TGTGCCAGCAGTTTAGCCGGGACAAAGATGGCTCAGCCCCAGCATTTT. Its translation: CASSLAGTKMAQPQHF.

The chain uses TRBV29-1 and TRBJ2-7; possible D gene TRBD1, 5 bases. CDR3 size: 14 residues. CDR1 and CDR2 from the germline V gene are SQVTM and ANQGSEA. V lost 7 bases and J lost 4, with 20 bases in between. DNA of the CDR3: TGCAGCGACGGAAGGGAAGACAGTTTGTACGAGCAGTACTTC. Translating it yields CSDGREDSLYEQYF.

Only a few counts were recorded for this clonotype. The CDR3 sequence: CASSRQNTGELFF. The CDR3 DNA follows: TGTGCCAGCAGCCGCCAGAACACCGGGGAGCTGTTTTTT. This sequence joins TRBV7-8 and TRBJ2-2; D gene unclear. In germline, CDR1 is SGHVS, CDR2 FQNEAQ. The CDR3 extends over 13 amino acids. Trimming took off 5 bases at V and 1 base at J, with 5 bases between the two ends.

On this clonotype: A single base separates this from a much larger clone, so it may be a read error. The chain joins TRBV5-1 to TRBJ1-2, with 10 bases aligning to TRBD1. CDR1 is SGHRS, CDR2 YFSETQ, per germline. The CDR3 runs to 15 residues. CDR3 amino acids: CASSLAGQGMLGHTF. CDR3 in DNA: TGCGCCAGCAGCTTGGCGGGACAGGGGATGCTTGGCCACACCTTC.

This clonotype was seen many times. This chain joins TRBV20-1 and TRBJ1-2; 8 bases are shared with TRBD1. Germline CDR1 is DFQATT and CDR2 is SNEGSKA (reference sequence). The CDR3 contains 14 residues. J lost 8 bases, V lost 6 bases, and 14 bases had no gene match. The DNA for the CDR3 is TGCAGTGCCCCATATGACAGGGGAACTGGAGGCTACACCTTC. This translates into CSAPYDRGTGGYTF.

This clonotype occurred many times. The chain is built from TRBV18 and TRBJ1-1; D possibly corresponds to TRBD1 (5 bases). Germline V gene data show CDR1 as KGHSH and CDR2 as LQKENI. The CDR3 covers 15 residues. V gave up 8 bases and J gave up 4 bases, with 20 bases separating them. For the CDR3, the DNA is TGTGCCAGCCTATCCTCGAGTATGGGGGGCACTGAAGCTTTCTTT. Its translation is CASLSSSMGGTEAFF.

This clonotype has at least ten counts. J is TRBJ2-2 and V is TRBV12-3 or TRBV12-4, with a weak D call TRBD2 (6 bases). The CDR3 has 11 amino acids. V lost 11 bases, J lost 6 bases, and 10 bases lay in between. CDR3 nucleotides: TGTGCCTCCTGGGAGGCCGGGGAGCTGTTTTTT. This translates into CASWEAGELFF.

This clonotype was detected ten times or more. This rearrangement joins TRBV7-2 to TRBJ2-7, with D perhaps TRBD1 (6 bases). Germline-derived CDR1 and CDR2 are SGHTA and FQGNSA. The CDR3 is 13 residues long. V lost 1 base to trimming and J lost 12 bases, with 16 bases between them. The CDR3 protein is CASSLDRTQGRYF. The CDR3 coding sequence is TGTGCCAGCAGCTTAGATCGCACCCAGGGGAGGTACTTC. The variable domain in full, with the rest retrieved from reference TRBV7-2 and TRBJ2-7, is GAGVSQSPSNKVTEKGKDVELRCDPISGHTALYWYRQSLGQGLEFLIYFQGNSAPDKSGLPSDRFSAERTGGSVSTLTIQRTQQEDSAVYLCASSLDRTQGRYFGPGTRLTVT.

This clonotype was picked up a small number of times. This chain joins TRBV5-5 and TRBJ1-5; D not certain. Per germline, CDR1 SGHKS and CDR2 YYEKEE (reference sequence). V lost 0 bases, J lost 5 bases, and 6 bases lay in between. CDR3 length: 13 amino acids. The CDR3 DNA reads TGTGCCAGCAGCTTGGTGGCAGATCAGCCCCAGCATTTT. It yields the protein CASSLVADQPQHF.

The sample holds a few counts of this clonotype. The rearrangement uses TRBV11-2 and TRBJ2-3; D gene uncertain. This CDR3 region has 15 residues. Germline V CDR1 and CDR2: SGHAT, FQNNGV. The V gene lost 0 bases and the J gene lost 2 bases, with 9 bases spanning the gap. This chain's CDR3 is CASSLDTLTTDTQYF. The CDR3 bases are TGTGCCAGCAGCTTAGATACTCTCACCACAGATACGCAGTATTTT.